The sequence of this T cell receptor beta chain was determined in a study of blood T cell repertoires in COVID-19. The protocol was immunoSEQ multiplex PCR, while the TCRdb copy is restricted to in-frame clones and leaves out a portion. The sample includes hundreds of thousands of clones, 75% to 85% of them seen just once. CDR1 is LNHDA, CDR2 SQIVND, per germline (reference sequence). V was shortened by 6 bases and J by 4 bases, with 12 bases between the two germline ends. This CDR3 contains 13 residues. The chain recombines TRBV19 with TRBJ1-2; D gene unclear. The TCR was taken from a woman at least 80 years old with COVID-19, enrolled during active disease. The sample comprised peripheral blood. CDR3 region: CASRYDGIYGYTF. The DNA of the CDR3 is TGTGCCAGTAGATACGACGGGATCTATGGCTACACCTTC.